What follows are 14 T cell receptor beta chains derived from one specimen sequenced in a study of T-cell memory formation after mild COVID-19. From the 5' RACE reads, TCRdb called clonotypes with MiXCR, one entry per CDR3 protein. The sample consists of 150,000 to 200,000 distinct CDR3 sequences, roughly 13% of them appearing once. Sequenced input: PBMCs or a T cell subset sorted from them (not recorded which). These receptors were taken from a man in his late teens or twenties who had mild COVID-19 (a few samples of this study predate the infection). Cell type and time point are not known.

The chain recombines TRBV7-9 with TRBJ2-2; 8 bases fit TRBD1. CDR3 length: 14 residues. The ends lost 5 bases at V and 4 bases at J; junction bases unmatched: 3. From germline, CDR1 is SEHNR and CDR2 FQNEAQ (reference sequence). The CDR3 here is CASSVDRATGELFF. CDR3 in DNA: TGTGCCAGCAGCGTGGACAGGGCCACCGGGGAGCTGTTTTTT.

This sequence joins TRBV6-2 or TRBV6-3 and TRBJ2-1, with 7 bases fitting TRBD1. After removal of 6 bases from V and 8 bases from J, the junction contained 10 bases not matched to a gene. This CDR3 comprises 14 residues. Germline V CDR1 and CDR2: MNHEY, SVGEGT. The CDR3 bases are TGTGCCAGCAGATACACAGGGGAGAGCGATGAGCAGTTCTTC. This sequence encodes CASRYTGESDEQFF.

The gene calls are TRBV2 and TRBJ1-5, with D unclear. The CDR3 has 16 amino acids. Germline-derived CDR1 and CDR2 are SNHLY and FYNNEI. The V end was cut by 4 bases, the J end by 0 bases, with 13 bases between. CDR3 sequence (DNA): TGTGCCAGCAGTGGAGTTGGGAGCGCTAGCAATCAGCCCCAGCATTTT. This gives the protein CASSGVGSASNQPQHF.

This clonotype was counted many times. The chain uses TRBV5-1 and TRBJ2-2; D perhaps matches TRBD1 (5 bases). The CDR3 spans 15 residues. Trimming stripped 0 bases from V and 3 bases from J, with 9 bases between. Looked up from germline, CDR1 is SGHRS and CDR2 is YFSETQ. CDR3 DNA: TGCGCCAGCAGCTTGGTAACAGGCGACACCGGGGAGCTGTTTTTT. This encodes CASSLVTGDTGELFF. The full variable domain, completed using reference TRBV5-1 and TRBJ2-2, is KAGVTQTPRYLIKTRGQQVTLSCSPISGHRSVSWYQQTPGQGLQFLFEYFSETQRNKGNFPGRFSGRQFSNSRSEMNVSTLELGDSALYLCASSLVTGDTGELFFGEGSRLTVL.

The V and J genes are TRBV7-9 and TRBJ1-1; D is perhaps TRBD1 (5 bases). Trimming pared 8 bases from V and 0 bases from J, leaving 13 bases between. Germline V gene data show CDR1 as SEHNR and CDR2 as FQNEAQ (reference sequence). The CDR3 contains 14 residues. CDR3 in amino acids: CASREGVMNTEAFF. CDR3 in DNA: TGTGCCAGCCGCGAAGGGGTAATGAACACTGAAGCTTTCTTT.

The chain uses TRBV6-5 and TRBJ2-7; D gene uncertain. Germline-derived CDR1 and CDR2 are MNHEY and SVGAGI. This CDR3 is built from 13 residues. V was cut by 5 bases and J by 3 bases, with 11 bases left in between. CDR3 residues: CASSPAGRYEQYF. The CDR3 nucleotides read TGTGCCAGCAGTCCCGCAGGCCGCTACGAGCAGTACTTC.

This clonotype showed up just once. This chain joins TRBV10-3 and TRBJ2-3; D is undetermined. Germline V gives CDR1 ENHRY, CDR2 SYGVKD. V was pared by 7 bases and J by 4 bases, with 9 bases between. The CDR3 is 12 residues long. CDR3 amino acids: CAIISDADTQYF. CDR3 nucleotides: TGTGCCATCATTAGTGACGCAGATACGCAGTATTTT.

The chain employs TRBV7-2 and TRBJ2-1; D not resolved. This CDR3 has 18 amino acids. With 7 bases removed from V and 2 bases from J, the gap between germline ends came to 24 bases. CDR1 is SGHTA, CDR2 FQGNSA, per germline. This CDR3 reads CASTPWAASPIAYNEQFF. As DNA, the CDR3 is TGTGCCAGCACCCCCTGGGCAGCCTCGCCCATCGCCTACAATGAGCAGTTCTTC. Drawing the rest from reference TRBV7-2 and TRBJ2-1, the complete variable domain is GAGVSQSPSNKVTEKGKDVELRCDPISGHTALYWYRQSLGQGLEFLIYFQGNSAPDKSGLPSDRFSAERTGGSVSTLTIQRTQQEDSAVYLCASTPWAASPIAYNEQFFGPGTRLTVL.

This clonotype was seen ten or more times. The V and J genes are TRBV12-3 or TRBV12-4 and TRBJ2-7, with a possible D match to TRBD1 (5 bases). V was trimmed by 6 bases and J by 4 bases, leaving 13 bases between them. This CDR3 is 13 amino acids long. The chain's CDR3 is CASSRQGAYEQYF. CDR3 bases: TGTGCCAGCAGCCGGCAGGGTGCGTACGAGCAGTACTTC.

This chain connects TRBV9 to TRBJ1-2; D is ambiguous. The CDR3 covers 13 residues. The V end was cut by 5 bases, the J end by 8 bases, with 16 bases between. From germline, CDR1 is SGDLS and CDR2 YYNGEE. CDR3 loop: CASSFSVDDGYTF. CDR3 coding DNA: TGTGCCAGCAGTTTTTCGGTGGACGACGGCTACACCTTC.

This clonotype was picked up a small number of times. V is TRBV20-1 and J is TRBJ2-5; D is undetermined. The CDR3 is made up of 14 amino acids. CDR1 is DFQATT and CDR2 is SNEGSKA in the germline V gene (reference sequence). V lost 5 bases, J lost 4 bases, and 17 bases lay in between. The CDR3 spells CSARRPDTTETQYF. The CDR3 coding sequence is TGCAGTGCTCGACGACCCGACACGACAGAGACCCAGTACTTC.

A word on this clonotype: An end of the junction differs from the germline gene, which may be a read error. This rearrangement joins TRBV7-3 to TRBJ2-3, with D tentatively TRBD2 (5 bases). This CDR3 is 12 amino acids long. CDR1 and CDR2 (germline): SGHTA, FQGTGA. CDR3 nucleotides: TGTGCCAGCAGCTCACGGGAAGATACGAAGTATTTT. This encodes CASSSREDTKYF.

This clonotype was recorded at least ten times. The chain recombines TRBV7-2 with TRBJ2-5; D gene uncertain. CDR1 and CDR2 from the germline V gene are SGHTA and FQGNSA. V was cut by 1 base and J by 9 bases, with 9 bases left in between. The CDR3 covers 12 residues. In DNA, the CDR3 is TGTGCCAGCAGCTTAGAATCTATGGCCCAGTACTTC. Protein product: CASSLESMAQYF.

This clonotype was seen a few times. CDR3 loop: CASSQDPEHETQYF. The CDR3 DNA is TGTGCCAGCAGCCAAGATCCCGAGCACGAGACCCAGTACTTC. V usage is TRBV4-2 and J usage is TRBJ2-5; no firm D call. CDR3 length: 14 residues. With 0 bases removed from V and 5 bases from J, the gap between germline ends came to 10 bases. The V gene's germline CDR1 is LGHNA and CDR2 YNFKEQ.